Listed below are T cell receptor beta chains from one sample, sequenced in a study of blood T cell repertoires in COVID-19. Data came from immunoSEQ multiplex PCR; TCRdb stores just in-frame clones and leaves some out. Altogether around 45,000 clones are present, over 75% being singletons, with the ten largest covering 23%. The sample comprised peripheral blood. These TCRs come from an older woman with acute or convalescent COVID-19. Both conserved end residues are part of each CDR3. A D gene is named only where the DNA matches it firmly. The size entry is marked missing in some rows and otherwise reads once, few, many or a size class.

CDR3 protein: CASSFGQGSTDTQYF
CDR3 DNA: TGTGCCAGCAGCTTTGGACAGGGGAGCACAGATACGCAGTATTTT
CDR3 length: 15
D gene: TRBD1
V gene: TRBV7-8
clone size: .
J gene: TRBJ2-3

CDR3 protein: CASSPRANLNTGELFF
CDR3 DNA: TGTGCCAGCTCACCAAGAGCCAACTTGAACACCGGGGAGCTGTTTTTT
CDR3 length: 16
D gene: .
V gene: TRBV18
clone size: few
J gene: TRBJ2-2

CDR3 protein: CASSVVEEHMNTEAFF
CDR3 DNA: TGTGCCAGCAGCGTAGTGGAGGAACACATGAACACTGAAGCTTTCTTT
CDR3 length: 16
D gene: .
V gene: TRBV9
clone size: .
J gene: TRBJ1-1

CDR3 protein: CASSSGQGTEQFF
CDR3 DNA: TGTGCCAGCAGCTCTGGACAGGGTACTGAGCAGTTCTTC
CDR3 length: 13
D gene: TRBD1
V gene: TRBV14
clone size: few
J gene: TRBJ2-1

CDR3 protein: CSPGGGGNQPQHF
CDR3 DNA: TGCAGCCCTGGAGGGGGGGGAAATCAGCCCCAGCATTTT
CDR3 length: 13
D gene: .
V gene: TRBV29-1
clone size: .
J gene: TRBJ1-5

CDR3 protein: CASSEDELVGEQFF
CDR3 DNA: TGTGCCAGCAGTGAAGACGAACTAGTAGGCGAGCAGTTCTTC
CDR3 length: 14
D gene: .
V gene: TRBV2
clone size: .
J gene: TRBJ2-1

CDR3 protein: CASSLARDTQYF
CDR3 DNA: TGTGCCAGCAGCTTGGCCAGGGATACGCAGTATTTT
CDR3 length: 12
D gene: .
V gene: TRBV5-4
clone size: .
J gene: TRBJ2-3

CDR3 protein: CASSQTHLTAGTF
CDR3 DNA: TGTGCCAGCAGCCAAACCCACCTGACCGCGGGCACCTTC
CDR3 length: 13
D gene: .
V gene: TRBV3-1/TRBV3-2
clone size: .
J gene: TRBJ1-2

CDR3 protein: CATSRERGKNIQYF
CDR3 DNA: TGTGCCACCAGCAGAGAGCGGGGCAAAAACATTCAGTACTTC
CDR3 length: 14
D gene: .
V gene: TRBV15
clone size: once
J gene: TRBJ2-4

CDR3 protein: CASSLSGGSAEQYF
CDR3 DNA: TGTGCCAGCAGCCTTAGCGGGGGGTCAGCCGAGCAGTACTTC
CDR3 length: 14
D gene: TRBD2
V gene: TRBV14
clone size: .
J gene: TRBJ2-7

CDR3 protein: CASSLFHTTYGYTF
CDR3 DNA: TGTGCCAGCAGCTTGTTTCACACAACATATGGCTACACCTTC
CDR3 length: 14
D gene: .
V gene: TRBV5-5
clone size: .
J gene: TRBJ1-2

CDR3 protein: CASSLGGAGDTQYF
CDR3 DNA: TGTGCCAGCAGCTTGGGCGGGGCCGGAGATACGCAGTATTTT
CDR3 length: 14
D gene: .
V gene: TRBV11-3
clone size: .
J gene: TRBJ2-3

CDR3 protein: CASSPDRLKAEAFF
CDR3 DNA: TGTGCCAGCTCACCGGACAGGCTTAAGGCTGAAGCTTTCTTT
CDR3 length: 14
D gene: TRBD1
V gene: TRBV18
clone size: .
J gene: TRBJ1-1

CDR3 protein: CASSGSQGMWTDTQYF
CDR3 DNA: TGTGCCAGCAGCGGGTCACAGGGAATGTGGACAGATACGCAGTATTTT
CDR3 length: 16
D gene: .
V gene: TRBV5-6
clone size: once
J gene: TRBJ2-3

CDR3 protein: CASSQVPTIYGYTF
CDR3 DNA: TGTGCCAGCAGCCAAGTTCCCACTATCTATGGCTACACCTTC
CDR3 length: 14
D gene: .
V gene: TRBV14
clone size: .
J gene: TRBJ1-2

CDR3 protein: CASSLGSGGAPETQYF
CDR3 DNA: TGTGCCAGCAGCTTAGGGAGCGGGGGGGCCCCCGAGACCCAGTACTTC
CDR3 length: 16
D gene: TRBD2
V gene: TRBV7-3
clone size: .
J gene: TRBJ2-5

CDR3 protein: CASSETSGGRDTQYF
CDR3 DNA: TGTGCCAGCTCCGAAACTAGCGGGGGTAGGGATACGCAGTATTTT
CDR3 length: 15
D gene: TRBD2
V gene: TRBV6-4
clone size: .
J gene: TRBJ2-3

CDR3 protein: CAWTWTGGISGNTIYF
CDR3 DNA: TGTGCCTGGACCTGGACAGGGGGTATTTCTGGAAACACCATATATTTT
CDR3 length: 16
D gene: TRBD1
V gene: TRBV30
clone size: .
J gene: TRBJ1-3

CDR3 protein: CASSLQGFLQPQHF
CDR3 DNA: TGTGCCAGTAGTTTACAGGGGTTTTTACAGCCCCAGCATTTT
CDR3 length: 14
D gene: TRBD1
V gene: TRBV19
clone size: .
J gene: TRBJ1-5

CDR3 protein: CASSKGQAPFEAFF
CDR3 DNA: TGTGCCAGTAGTAAGGGACAGGCACCCTTCGAAGCTTTCTTT
CDR3 length: 14
D gene: TRBD1
V gene: TRBV19
clone size: .
J gene: TRBJ1-1

CDR3 protein: CAWSVRASRDTDTQYF
CDR3 DNA: TGTGCCTGGAGTGTCCGGGCTAGCAGAGACACAGATACGCAGTATTTT
CDR3 length: 16
D gene: .
V gene: TRBV30
clone size: .
J gene: TRBJ2-3

CDR3 protein: CASSEETGSGYTF
CDR3 DNA: TGTGCCAGCAGCGAGGAGACAGGGTCAGGCTACACCTTC
CDR3 length: 13
D gene: TRBD1
V gene: TRBV7-9
clone size: .
J gene: TRBJ1-2

CDR3 protein: CASSQRGGEQYF
CDR3 DNA: TGTGCCAGCAGCCAGAGGGGAGGGGAGCAGTACTTC
CDR3 length: 12
D gene: TRBD2
V gene: TRBV3-1/TRBV3-2
clone size: .
J gene: TRBJ2-7

CDR3 protein: CASSQDLQGEAFF
CDR3 DNA: TGTGCCAGCAGCCAAGATCTACAGGGAGAAGCTTTCTTT
CDR3 length: 13
D gene: .
V gene: TRBV14
clone size: .
J gene: TRBJ1-1

CDR3 protein: CASSLDRVEQYF
CDR3 DNA: TGTGCCAGCAGCTTGGACAGGGTCGAGCAGTACTTC
CDR3 length: 12
D gene: TRBD1
V gene: TRBV6-5
clone size: few
J gene: TRBJ2-7

CDR3 protein: CASSFRQGQGYEQYF
CDR3 DNA: TGTGCCAGCAGTTTCCGACAGGGGCAGGGGTACGAGCAGTACTTC
CDR3 length: 15
D gene: TRBD1
V gene: TRBV5-4
clone size: once
J gene: TRBJ2-7

CDR3 protein: CASSPLDRGPDTEAFF
CDR3 DNA: TGTGCCAGCTCACCACTAGACAGGGGGCCGGACACTGAAGCTTTCTTT
CDR3 length: 16
D gene: TRBD1
V gene: TRBV18
clone size: once
J gene: TRBJ1-1

CDR3 protein: CASSQVGRGGSTEAFF
CDR3 DNA: TGTGCCAGCAGCCAAGTTGGTCGGGGGGGAAGTACTGAAGCTTTCTTT
CDR3 length: 16
D gene: .
V gene: TRBV14
clone size: .
J gene: TRBJ1-1

CDR3 protein: CASSLDLGRVEDTQYF
CDR3 DNA: TGTGCCAGCAGCTTAGATCTGGGCAGGGTCGAAGATACGCAGTATTTT
CDR3 length: 16
D gene: .
V gene: TRBV11-1
clone size: .
J gene: TRBJ2-3

CDR3 protein: CASSLPGLVYGYTF
CDR3 DNA: TGTGCCAGCAGTCTCCCCGGCCTAGTCTATGGCTACACCTTC
CDR3 length: 14
D gene: .
V gene: TRBV6-2/TRBV6-3
clone size: .
J gene: TRBJ1-2

CDR3 protein: CASSPPGLAYNEQFF
CDR3 DNA: TGTGCCAGCAGCCCCCCGGGACTAGCATACAATGAGCAGTTCTTC
CDR3 length: 15
D gene: TRBD2
V gene: TRBV5-4
clone size: .
J gene: TRBJ2-1

CDR3 protein: CASSPSHLTGELFF
CDR3 DNA: TGTGCCAGCAGCCCATCGCACCTAACCGGGGAGCTGTTTTTT
CDR3 length: 14
D gene: .
V gene: TRBV5-4
clone size: medium-sized
J gene: TRBJ2-2

CDR3 protein: CASSLEGGNGQPQHF
CDR3 DNA: TGTGCCAGCAGCTTGGAGGGGGGGAATGGCCAGCCCCAGCATTTT
CDR3 length: 15
D gene: .
V gene: TRBV5-5
clone size: once
J gene: TRBJ1-5

CDR3 protein: CASTVSGNTIYF
CDR3 DNA: TGTGCCAGCACTGTCTCTGGAAACACCATATATTTT
CDR3 length: 12
D gene: .
V gene: TRBV5-6
clone size: .
J gene: TRBJ1-3

CDR3 protein: CASSLHTGPAGTQYF
CDR3 DNA: TGTGCCAGCAGCTTACATACGGGCCCGGCGGGTACGCAGTATTTT
CDR3 length: 15
D gene: .
V gene: TRBV11-3
clone size: .
J gene: TRBJ2-3

CDR3 protein: CASSSPGQGASYNEQFF
CDR3 DNA: TGTGCCAGCAGTTCCCCAGGACAGGGGGCTTCCTACAATGAGCAGTTCTTC
CDR3 length: 17
D gene: TRBD1
V gene: TRBV2
clone size: .
J gene: TRBJ2-1

CDR3 protein: CATSSDRGDEQFF
CDR3 DNA: TGTGCCACCAGTTCGGACAGGGGGGATGAGCAGTTCTTC
CDR3 length: 13
D gene: TRBD1
V gene: TRBV24-1
clone size: .
J gene: TRBJ2-1

CDR3 protein: CASSLAEHTGELFF
CDR3 DNA: TGTGCCAGCAGCCTAGCGGAACACACCGGGGAGCTGTTTTTT
CDR3 length: 14
D gene: TRBD2
V gene: TRBV2
clone size: .
J gene: TRBJ2-2

CDR3 protein: CASRVRDSSYEQYF
CDR3 DNA: TGTGCCAGTAGAGTACGGGACAGCTCCTACGAGCAGTACTTC
CDR3 length: 14
D gene: TRBD1
V gene: TRBV19
clone size: few
J gene: TRBJ2-7

CDR3 protein: CASSINGQLSGNTIYF
CDR3 DNA: TGTGCCAGCAGCATAAACGGACAGCTCTCTGGAAACACCATATATTTT
CDR3 length: 16
D gene: .
V gene: TRBV7-6
clone size: .
J gene: TRBJ1-3

CDR3 protein: CASSSGIGEPQHF
CDR3 DNA: TGCGCCAGCAGCTCGGGGATTGGAGAGCCCCAGCATTTT
CDR3 length: 13
D gene: .
V gene: TRBV5-1
clone size: few
J gene: TRBJ1-5

CDR3 protein: CASSLGDKSNQPQHF
CDR3 DNA: TGCGCCAGCAGCTTGGGGGACAAAAGCAATCAGCCCCAGCATTTT
CDR3 length: 15
D gene: .
V gene: TRBV5-1
clone size: .
J gene: TRBJ1-5

CDR3 protein: CASSSPVKGASETQYF
CDR3 DNA: TGTGCCAGCAGCTCCCCGGTCAAGGGGGCATCAGAGACCCAGTACTTC
CDR3 length: 16
D gene: TRBD1
V gene: TRBV7-9
clone size: .
J gene: TRBJ2-5

CDR3 protein: CASSLLQVYEQYF
CDR3 DNA: TGTGCCAGCAGCTTACTTCAGGTCTACGAGCAGTACTTC
CDR3 length: 13
D gene: .
V gene: TRBV6-6
clone size: .
J gene: TRBJ2-7

CDR3 protein: CASSPGTGGNTEAFF
CDR3 DNA: TGTGCCAGCTCCCCCGGGACAGGGGGCAACACTGAAGCTTTCTTT
CDR3 length: 15
D gene: TRBD1
V gene: TRBV18
clone size: few
J gene: TRBJ1-1

CDR3 protein: CASSLGGPYGYTF
CDR3 DNA: TGTGCCAGCAGCTTGGGGGGACCCTATGGCTACACCTTC
CDR3 length: 13
D gene: .
V gene: TRBV7-9
clone size: .
J gene: TRBJ1-2

CDR3 protein: CAWTPPTTGEKLFF
CDR3 DNA: TGTGCCTGGACCCCCCCAACCACGGGGGAAAAACTGTTTTTT
CDR3 length: 14
D gene: .
V gene: TRBV30
clone size: .
J gene: TRBJ1-4

CDR3 protein: CASSPAGPEEQYF
CDR3 DNA: TGTGCCAGCTCACCAGCGGGGCCGGAGGAGCAGTACTTC
CDR3 length: 13
D gene: .
V gene: TRBV18
clone size: .
J gene: TRBJ2-7

CDR3 protein: CASSHSDGYTF
CDR3 DNA: TGTGCCAGCAGCCACTCGGATGGCTACACCTTC
CDR3 length: 11
D gene: .
V gene: TRBV7-9
clone size: .
J gene: TRBJ1-2

CDR3 protein: CASSFGTEAFF
CDR3 DNA: TGTGCCAGCAGCTTCGGCACTGAAGCTTTCTTT
CDR3 length: 11
D gene: .
V gene: TRBV5-4
clone size: .
J gene: TRBJ1-1

CDR3 protein: CASSRGAGGTQPQHF
CDR3 DNA: TGTGCCAGCAGCAGAGGGGCGGGGGGCACTCAGCCCCAGCATTTT
CDR3 length: 15
D gene: .
V gene: TRBV9
clone size: .
J gene: TRBJ1-5

CDR3 protein: CASSRTSGGYNEQFF
CDR3 DNA: TGTGCCAGCAGCAGGACTAGCGGGGGTTACAATGAGCAGTTCTTC
CDR3 length: 15
D gene: TRBD2
V gene: TRBV7-3
clone size: .
J gene: TRBJ2-1

CDR3 protein: CASKLDIRYEQYF
CDR3 DNA: TGTGCCAGCAAGCTTGATATACGTTACGAGCAGTACTTC
CDR3 length: 13
D gene: .
V gene: TRBV2
clone size: .
J gene: TRBJ2-7

CDR3 protein: CASSLMTGDDTQYF
CDR3 DNA: TGTGCCAGCAGCTTAATGACCGGGGATGATACGCAGTATTTT
CDR3 length: 14
D gene: .
V gene: TRBV7-3
clone size: .
J gene: TRBJ2-3

CDR3 protein: CSVDEGGPEAFF
CDR3 DNA: TGCAGCGTTGACGAGGGCGGCCCTGAAGCTTTCTTT
CDR3 length: 12
D gene: .
V gene: TRBV29-1
clone size: .
J gene: TRBJ1-1

CDR3 protein: CASSVTGGYQPQHF
CDR3 DNA: TGTGCCAGCAGCGTAACAGGGGGCTATCAGCCCCAGCATTTT
CDR3 length: 14
D gene: TRBD1
V gene: TRBV9
clone size: .
J gene: TRBJ1-5

CDR3 protein: CASSLLEKDTQYF
CDR3 DNA: TGTGCCAGCAGTTTATTGGAGAAAGATACGCAGTATTTT
CDR3 length: 13
D gene: .
V gene: TRBV12-3/TRBV12-4
clone size: .
J gene: TRBJ2-3

CDR3 protein: CASSLSGATGELFF
CDR3 DNA: TGTGCCAGCAGCCTGAGCGGGGCCACCGGGGAGCTGTTTTTT
CDR3 length: 14
D gene: TRBD2
V gene: TRBV27
clone size: .
J gene: TRBJ2-2

CDR3 protein: CASSPDHQGTPGEAFF
CDR3 DNA: TGTGCCAGTAGTCCAGACCACCAGGGTACTCCGGGTGAAGCTTTCTTT
CDR3 length: 16
D gene: .
V gene: TRBV19
clone size: .
J gene: TRBJ1-1